The TCR beta chain described here comes from a study of blood T cells in healthy people across ages. Germline CDR1 reads SGHTA; CDR2 reads FQGNSA. The CDR3 spans 15 residues. Points on this clonotype: Its target is unknown. One junction end disagrees with the germline gene, perhaps due to a read error.

Using a J-beta primer mix together with a sample-barcoded 5' primer, a second PCR was run for about 7 to 12 cycles. Tagging of each cDNA molecule was performed by a template-switch adaptor with 12 random nucleotides. Using its own MiXCR run on the 5' RACE reads, TCRdb lists one record per CDR3 protein. Among approximately 350,000 distinct CDR3 sequences, 52% were seen once, and the ten largest hold 45% to 60%. General study findings and limits: Age brought a roughly linear fall in TCR beta diversity measured per million T cells. Diversity figures derived from one million T cells were judged to underestimate the true value.

Russia was home to the donors, healthy Caucasian individuals aged roughly 6 to 95. This TCR derives from a man aged 55 to 70 in good health. Sequencing was carried out using blood. This chain connects TRBV7-2 to TRBJ2-1; TRBD2 might be the D (5 bases). The CDR3 reads CASSLASSIYNEQFF. CDR3 DNA: TGTGCTAGCAGCTTAGCGTCTTCCATATACAATGAGCAGTTCTTC.